This TCR beta chain is drawn from a study of T cell responses to AZD1222 COVID-19 vaccine. Assay used: immunoSEQ multiplex PCR; TCRdb lists only in-frame clones, some missing. The sample consists of fewer than 200,000 clones, around nine tenths of them appearing once. A word on this clone: Its antigen is not known.

The CDR3 consists of 13 residues. Deletions cut 2 bases from V and 4 bases from J, with 7 bases between. CDR1 and CDR2 (germline): SGHRS, YFSETQ. Findings and caveats of the study: The donor group comprised mostly white British people and more females; the analysis possibly underestimated clonal diversity. Seropositive AZD1222 recipients at baseline numbered only five or six. When two AZD1222 doses had been given, Spike-specific TCR breadth and depth rose.

Sequenced material: peripheral blood, taken on day 0 of AZD1222 vaccination. The sequence derives from an adult in good health. The rearrangement joins TRBV5-1 to TRBJ2-4, with D unresolved. The CDR3 loop reads CASSFLGKNIQYF. CDR3 DNA: TGCGCCAGCAGCTTCCTAGGGAAAAACATTCAGTACTTC.